This T cell receptor beta chain originates from a study of T cell repertoires in breast cancer. Study-wide background: Most of the 21 tumors had ER+/PR+ status.

Concerning this clonotype itself: No antigen is known for it.

The germline CDR1 and CDR2 sequences are SGHVS and FQNEAQ. J lost 3 bases, V lost 11 bases, and 11 bases had no gene match. The CDR3 spans 15 residues. General observations from the study: TRBV7 predominance in shared TCRs may reflect tumor recognition or mispriming. Possibly tumor-specific: 15 to 20 TCR pairs in seven or more tumors, rare in control blood.

Blocking oligonucleotides added to a second nested PCR suppressed unpaired genes. TCRdb recomputed calls from the emulsion pairing reads with MiXCR, one row per CDR3 protein. The table has roughly 39,000 distinct CDR3 sequences, 45% seen once; the top ten hold less than 70%. Paired alpha-beta TCRs of CD8+ T cells were analyzed by expanded emulsion RT-PCR. CD8+ T cells were positively selected and incubated overnight in 8.5 to 10 IU/mL IL-2. Sequencing was done on a sample of CD8+ T cells. The receptor was derived from a pool of human donors with breast cancer or a healthy control (not recorded which). V usage is TRBV7-8 and J usage is TRBJ2-1; TRBD2 matches at 9 bases. DNA of the CDR3: TGTGCCGGCAACCTGGGACTAGCAGACTACAATGAGCAGTTCTTC. This gives the protein CAGNLGLADYNEQFF.